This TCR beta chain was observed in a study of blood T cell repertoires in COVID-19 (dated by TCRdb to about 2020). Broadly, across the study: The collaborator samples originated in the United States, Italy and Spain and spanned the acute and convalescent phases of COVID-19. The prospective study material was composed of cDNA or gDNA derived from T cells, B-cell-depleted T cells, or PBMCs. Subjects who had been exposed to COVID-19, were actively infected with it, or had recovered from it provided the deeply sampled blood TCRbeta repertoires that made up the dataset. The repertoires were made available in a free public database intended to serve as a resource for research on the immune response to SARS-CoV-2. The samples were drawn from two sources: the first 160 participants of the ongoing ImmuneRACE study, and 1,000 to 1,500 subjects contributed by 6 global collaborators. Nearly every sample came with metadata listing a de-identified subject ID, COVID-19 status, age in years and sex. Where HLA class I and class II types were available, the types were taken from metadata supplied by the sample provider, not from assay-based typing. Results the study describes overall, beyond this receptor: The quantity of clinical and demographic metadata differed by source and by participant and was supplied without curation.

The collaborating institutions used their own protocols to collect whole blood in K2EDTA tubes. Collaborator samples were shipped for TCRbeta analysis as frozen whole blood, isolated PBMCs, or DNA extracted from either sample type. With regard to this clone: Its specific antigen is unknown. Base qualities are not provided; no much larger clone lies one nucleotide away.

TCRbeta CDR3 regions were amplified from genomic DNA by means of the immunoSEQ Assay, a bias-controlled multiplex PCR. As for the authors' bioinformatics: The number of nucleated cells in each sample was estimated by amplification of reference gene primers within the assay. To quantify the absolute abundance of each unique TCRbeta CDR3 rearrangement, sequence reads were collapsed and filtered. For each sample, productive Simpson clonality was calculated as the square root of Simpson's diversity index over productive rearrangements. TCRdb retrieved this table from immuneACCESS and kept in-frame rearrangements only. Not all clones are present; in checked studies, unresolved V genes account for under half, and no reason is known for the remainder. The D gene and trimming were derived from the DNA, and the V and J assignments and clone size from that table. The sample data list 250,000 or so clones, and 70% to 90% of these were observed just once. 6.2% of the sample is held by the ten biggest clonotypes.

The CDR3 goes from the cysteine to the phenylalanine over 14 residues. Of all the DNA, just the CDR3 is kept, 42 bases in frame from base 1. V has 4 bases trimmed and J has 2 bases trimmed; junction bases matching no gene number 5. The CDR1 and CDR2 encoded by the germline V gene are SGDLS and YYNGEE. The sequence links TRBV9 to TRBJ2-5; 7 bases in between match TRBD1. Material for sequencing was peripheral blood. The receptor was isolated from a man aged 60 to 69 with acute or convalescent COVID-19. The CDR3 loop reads CASSPRDSQETQYF. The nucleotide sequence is TGTGCCAGCAGCCCCCGGGACAGTCAAGAGACCCAGTACTTC.